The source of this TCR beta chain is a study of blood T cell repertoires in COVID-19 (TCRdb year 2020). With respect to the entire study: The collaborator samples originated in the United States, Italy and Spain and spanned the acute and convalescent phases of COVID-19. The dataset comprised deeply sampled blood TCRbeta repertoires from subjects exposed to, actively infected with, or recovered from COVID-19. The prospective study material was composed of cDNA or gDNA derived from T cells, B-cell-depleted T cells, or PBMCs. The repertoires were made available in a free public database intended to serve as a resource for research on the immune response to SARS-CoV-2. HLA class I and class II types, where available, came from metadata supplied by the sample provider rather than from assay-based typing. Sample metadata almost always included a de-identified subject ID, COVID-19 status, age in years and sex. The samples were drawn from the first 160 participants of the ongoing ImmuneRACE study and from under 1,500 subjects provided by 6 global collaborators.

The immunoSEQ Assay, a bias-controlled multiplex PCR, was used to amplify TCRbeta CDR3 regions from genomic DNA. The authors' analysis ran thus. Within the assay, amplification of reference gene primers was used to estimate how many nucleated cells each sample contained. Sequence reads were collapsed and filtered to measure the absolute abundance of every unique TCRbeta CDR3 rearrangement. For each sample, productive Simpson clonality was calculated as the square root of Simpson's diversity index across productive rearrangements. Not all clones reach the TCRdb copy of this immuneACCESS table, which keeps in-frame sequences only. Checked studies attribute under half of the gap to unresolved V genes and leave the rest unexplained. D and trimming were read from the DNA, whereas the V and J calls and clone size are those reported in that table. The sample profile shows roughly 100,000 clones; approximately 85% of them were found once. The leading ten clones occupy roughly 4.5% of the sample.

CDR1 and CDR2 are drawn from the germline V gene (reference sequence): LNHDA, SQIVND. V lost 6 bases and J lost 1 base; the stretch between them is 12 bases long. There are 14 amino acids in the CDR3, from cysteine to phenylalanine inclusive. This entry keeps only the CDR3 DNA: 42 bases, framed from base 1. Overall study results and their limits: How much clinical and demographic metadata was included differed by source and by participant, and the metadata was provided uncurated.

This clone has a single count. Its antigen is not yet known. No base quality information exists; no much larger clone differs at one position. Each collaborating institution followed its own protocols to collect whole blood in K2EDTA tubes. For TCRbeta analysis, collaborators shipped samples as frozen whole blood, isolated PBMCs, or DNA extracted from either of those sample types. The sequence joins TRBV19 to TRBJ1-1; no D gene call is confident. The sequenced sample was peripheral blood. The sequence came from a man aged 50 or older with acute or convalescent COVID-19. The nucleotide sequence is TGTGCCAGTAGACCGAGTGGAGGGAACACTGAAGCTTTCTTT. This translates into CASRPSGGNTEAFF.